This T cell receptor beta chain derives from a study of blood T cell repertoires in COVID-19. The data were produced by immunoSEQ multiplex PCR, yet TCRdb's version contains in-frame clones alone and is incomplete. The repertoire holds some 70,000 clones, about 86% seen once, with about 7% in the top ten. V was cut by 2 bases and J by 4 bases, with 11 bases left in between. The V gene's germline CDR1 is LGHDT and CDR2 YNNKEL (reference sequence). This CDR3 is 15 amino acids long. V usage is TRBV3-1 (or the pseudogene TRBV3-2) and J usage is TRBJ2-2, with a weak D call TRBD2 (5 bases). The origin of this receptor is a man aged 45-65 years with active COVID-19. The sample comprised peripheral blood. CDR3 amino acids: CASSQIASSTGELFF. CDR3 in DNA: TGTGCCAGCAGCCAAATAGCGTCGAGCACCGGGGAGCTGTTTTTT.